This T cell receptor beta chain was captured by sequencing in a study of T cells in Graves' hyperthyroidism and ophthalmopathy. Researchers defined stable Graves' hyperthyroidism as no ophthalmopathy progression within 18 months. Uncontrolled infection, other autoimmune disease, pregnancy or lactation disqualified patients from enrolment. V was cut by 4 bases and J by 6 bases, with 9 bases left in between. Germline CDR1 is LNHDA and CDR2 is SQIVND (reference sequence). The CDR3 has 12 residues. Using RNA transcripts as the source, TCR beta CDR3 regions were amplified. The HTBI set primed first-round TCR CDR3 RT-PCR. TCRdb reprocessed the multiplex PCR reads with MiXCR, giving one entry per CDR3 protein. The table lists approximately 500,000 distinct CDR3 sequences, around 45% of them singletons, with around 7.7% in the top ten. Regarding the study as a whole: Blood also contained most expanded thyroid clonotypes above 0.001. For ophthalmopathy, model prediction preceded onset by a median approximately 6 months.

There are many counts of this clonotype. Its matching antigen is unknown. This sequence was found in a woman aged 18-29 years with Graves' hyperthyroidism. The chain couples TRBV19 to TRBJ1-2, with D maybe TRBD1 (6 bases). The specimen sequenced was peripheral blood or thyroid tissue (not recorded which). The CDR3, as DNA: TGTGCCAGTAGTAATTACAGGGATGGCTACACCTTC. It codes for CASSNYRDGYTF.